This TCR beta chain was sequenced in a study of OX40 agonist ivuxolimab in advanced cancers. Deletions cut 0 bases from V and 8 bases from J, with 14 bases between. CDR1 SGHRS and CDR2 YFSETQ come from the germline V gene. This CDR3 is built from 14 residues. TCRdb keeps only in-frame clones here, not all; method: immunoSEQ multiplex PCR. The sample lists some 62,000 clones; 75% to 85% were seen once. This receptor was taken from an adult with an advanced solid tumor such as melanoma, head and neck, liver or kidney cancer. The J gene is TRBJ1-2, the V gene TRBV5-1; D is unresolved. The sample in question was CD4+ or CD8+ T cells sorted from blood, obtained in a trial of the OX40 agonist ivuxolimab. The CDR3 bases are TGCGCCAGCAGCTTGGCCACAAAACCCGAGGGCTACACCTTC. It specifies CASSLATKPEGYTF.